This is a list of T cell receptor beta chains from one sample in a study of neurological immune-mediated disorders. TCRdb recomputed calls from the 5' RACE reads with MiXCR, one row per CDR3 protein. The data contain under 20,000 distinct CDR3 sequences, about 2.6% of them singletons. The sample consisted of PBMCs. These receptors were obtained from a young woman with multiple sclerosis. CDR3s include the opening cysteine and the closing phenylalanine or tryptophan. A D gene is named only where the DNA matches it firmly. Clone size reads once, few, many, or a class if the clone is expanded.

v_call,d_call,j_call,clone_size,cdr3_aa,cdr3_nt
TRBV11-2,TRBD2,TRBJ2-2,many,CASSLVTSGVGELFF,TGTGCCAGCAGCTTAGTGACTAGCGGGGTGGGGGAGCTGTTTTTT
TRBV3-1,-,TRBJ1-5,many,CASSQAMGNQPQHF,TGTGCCAGCAGCCAAGCTATGGGGAACCAGCCCCAGCATTTT
TRBV25-1,-,TRBJ2-1,many,CASSLTGRNEQFF,TGTGCCAGCAGCTTGACAGGGAGGAATGAGCAGTTCTTC
TRBV30,-,TRBJ1-1,many,CAWGSREAEAFF,TGTGCCTGGGGCAGTAGAGAGGCTGAAGCTTTCTTT
TRBV7-2,-,TRBJ2-2,many,CASSLGRAHTGELFF,TGTGCCAGCAGCTTAGGCAGGGCCCACACCGGGGAGCTGTTTTTT
TRBV3-1,-,TRBJ1-1,many,CASSQDPSFGTEAFF,TGTGCCAGCAGCCAAGATCCCTCATTCGGGACTGAAGCTTTCTTT
TRBV10-3,TRBD1,TRBJ1-2,many,CATTGQGEGYTF,TGTGCCACAACAGGACAGGGGGAAGGCTACACCTTC
TRBV5-1,-,TRBJ2-3,few,CASSLGLRGSTDTQYF,TGCGCCAGCAGCTTGGGTCTTAGGGGGAGCACAGATACGCAGTATTTT
TRBV7-2,-,TRBJ1-2,few,CASSAWGRGNYGYTF,TGTGCCAGCAGCGCTTGGGGGCGCGGTAACTATGGCTACACCTTC
TRBV7-9,-,TRBJ1-1,medium-sized,CASSLNRGTSTEAFF,TGTGCCAGCAGCTTAAATCGGGGCACTAGCACTGAAGCTTTCTTT
TRBV3-1,TRBD2,TRBJ2-1,few,CASSPKGLVGEQFF,TGTGCCAGCAGCCCCAAAGGACTAGTAGGCGAGCAGTTCTTC
TRBV24-1,-,TRBJ2-3,many,CATSPASPGWTDTQYF,TGTGCCACCTCACCAGCTTCCCCAGGGTGGACAGATACGCAGTATTTT
TRBV7-9,-,TRBJ1-2,many,CASSLEYGYTF,TGTGCCAGCAGCTTAGAGTATGGCTACACCTTC
TRBV5-1,-,TRBJ2-3,many,CASSLQDSTDTQYF,TGCGCCAGCAGCTTGCAGGACAGCACAGATACGCAGTATTTT
TRBV25-1,TRBD1,TRBJ1-1,many,CASSDPGQGPEAFF,TGTGCCAGCAGTGACCCGGGACAGGGCCCTGAAGCTTTCTTT
TRBV3-1,-,TRBJ2-3,many,CASSRPAGGVGTDTQYF,TGTGCCAGCAGCCGTCCGGCAGGCGGGGTAGGGACAGATACGCAGTATTTT
TRBV3-1,-,TRBJ1-2,many,CASSQDTGLAGYTF,TGTGCCAGCAGCCAAGATACCGGGCTAGCTGGCTACACCTTC
TRBV3-1,-,TRBJ1-2,medium-sized,CASSQKGYREGYTF,TGTGCCAGCAGCCAGAAAGGGTACAGAGAAGGCTACACCTTC
TRBV20-1,TRBD2,TRBJ2-4,many,CSARRSRLAKNIQYF,TGCAGTGCTAGGAGGTCGAGACTAGCAAAAAACATTCAGTACTTC
TRBV20-1,-,TRBJ1-2,many,CSAPDRRFNYGYTF,TGCAGTGCTCCTGACAGGCGCTTTAACTATGGCTACACCTTC